The rows below give T cell receptor beta chains drawn from one sample of a study of a mutant IDH1 vaccine in newly diagnosed glioma. No antigens are known for them. Sequenced by immunoSEQ multiplex PCR; TCRdb stores in-frame clones only, minus some. The sample records about 50,000 clones, 85% to 95% being singletons. Sequenced here: PBMCs, sampled from a glioma patient whose treatment included an IDH1 peptide vaccine. The receptors here all came from a man in his fifties with glioma. Both conserved end residues are part of each CDR3. The D gene is left open where the match is weak. For some rows the clone size is stated as once, few or many, or as a class when expanded; others skip it.

size	V	length	J	D	DNA	CDR3
once	TRBV7-8	17	TRBJ2-7	-	TGTGCCAGCAGCCGTAACAGGGTGGGAGTCGCGTCCTACGAGCAGTACTTC	CASSRNRVGVASYEQYF
-	TRBV11-2	15	TRBJ1-3	-	TGTGCCAGCAGCTTACACCGGAGCTCTGGAAACACCATATATTTT	CASSLHRSSGNTIYF
-	TRBV19	13	TRBJ2-7	-	TGTGCCAGTAGTACACGACCGCTCTACGAGCAGTACTTC	CASSTRPLYEQYF
-	TRBV11-2	15	TRBJ2-3	-	TGTGCCAGCAGCTTAGGGAGGGGCGAGACAGATACGCAGTATTTT	CASSLGRGETDTQYF
-	TRBV19	14	TRBJ2-3	-	TGTGCCAGTAGTATAGGAGTGCTCACAGATACGCAGTATTTT	CASSIGVLTDTQYF
-	TRBV5-4	14	TRBJ2-7	-	TGTGCCAGCAGCTCCTATGGACCCCGGGACGAGCAGTACTTC	CASSSYGPRDEQYF
-	TRBV14	16	TRBJ2-3	-	TGTGCCAGCAGCCAAAGGGGGATGGTCAGCACAGATACGCAGTATTTT	CASSQRGMVSTDTQYF
-	TRBV28	12	TRBJ2-2	-	TGTGCCAGCAGTTGGGGGTCCGGGGAGCTGTTTTTT	CASSWGSGELFF
-	TRBV7-9	16	TRBJ2-7	TRBD2	TGTGCCAGCAGCTCCCTGGCTAGCGGGAGGTCCTACGAGCAGTACTTC	CASSSLASGRSYEQYF
once	TRBV7-8	15	TRBJ1-2	-	TGTGCCAGCAGCTTAGACGCTAGAGCTAACTATGGCTACACCTTC	CASSLDARANYGYTF
once	TRBV30	14	TRBJ2-7	-	TGTGCCTGGAGTGTGATGGGATTCTCCTACGAGCAGTACTTC	CAWSVMGFSYEQYF
-	TRBV30	17	TRBJ2-1	TRBD2	TGTGCCTGGAGTGTACCTGGGGGCGGGAGGGCCAGTGCGGAGCAGTTCTTC	CAWSVPGGGRASAEQFF
once	TRBV6-5	14	TRBJ1-1	TRBD1	TGTGCCAGCAGTGCGAACAGGGGTTGGACTGAAGCTTTCTTT	CASSANRGWTEAFF
-	TRBV14	15	TRBJ2-1	TRBD2	TGTGCCAGCAGACTTACTAGCGGGAGCTACAATGAGCAGTTCTTC	CASRLTSGSYNEQFF
-	TRBV6-1	14	TRBJ1-1	-	TGTGCCAGCAGTGAAGGTCAGGGGCTCACTGAAGCTTTCTTT	CASSEGQGLTEAFF
-	TRBV10-3	12	TRBJ2-3	-	TGTGCCATCAGTGAGACTCCCGATACGCAGTATTTT	CAISETPDTQYF
-	TRBV5-6	14	TRBJ1-6	-	TGTGCCAGCAGCTTGGAAAGGCTGGGTTCACCCCTCCACTTT	CASSLERLGSPLHF
-	TRBV11-2	16	TRBJ1-2	-	TGTGCCAGCAGCCCCATCGACAGGACCCTTTTCTATGGCTACACCTTC	CASSPIDRTLFYGYTF
-	TRBV29-1	13	TRBJ1-3	-	TGCAGCGTTGTTCACGGGACTGGAAACACCATATATTTT	CSVVHGTGNTIYF
-	TRBV2	15	TRBJ2-2	TRBD1	TGTGCCAGCAGTGCCGACAGGGCGGGCACCGGGGAGCTGTTTTTT	CASSADRAGTGELFF
-	TRBV19	16	TRBJ1-5	-	TGTGCCAGTAGCGATCAAGTGGACAGAGTCAATCAGCCCCAGCATTTT	CASSDQVDRVNQPQHF
-	TRBV2	15	TRBJ2-3	-	TGTGCCAGCGCCCCAGGGTGGTCAGCCTCGGATACGCAGTATTTT	CASAPGWSASDTQYF